This T cell receptor (beta chain) is from a study of metastatic and nonmetastatic thyroid tumors (dated by TCRdb to the early 2020s). With regard to the full study: For patients with malignant and with benign thyroid disease, the researchers compared repertoires between peripheral blood samples and tumor or nodule tissue samples. What the work shows at the level of the full study, not this receptor alone: In both blood and tumor samples, malignant tumors were reported to have significantly higher TCR beta diversity than benign nodules.

In its sample, this clone was seen many times. It has no known antigen specificity. No base quality information exists; no much larger clone differs at one position. Library creation used PCR. Data came from an Illumina HiSeq 4000. High-throughput sequencing was used to profile the CDR3 region of the TCR beta-chain in every patient. On the study's bioinformatics: A classifier to discriminate distant-metastatic papillary thyroid cancer patients was built from CDR3 differences across clinicopathological groups. The Shannon index was used to assess repertoire diversity, and the Morisita-Horn index was used to assess tumor-blood repertoire similarity. Using fastp at Q25 and MiXCR, TCRdb reprocessed the public reads and kept productive beta chains. In this record, the V and J calls reflect TCRdb's handling and not the investigators' own analysis. The sample has some 30,000 clones on record, 6% to 9.5% of them singletons. About 41% of the sample is held by the ten biggest clonotypes.

None of the patients had been given any treatment before thyroid surgery. Patient clinical samples collected from the early 2010s to the late 2010s were retrospectively analysed using T-cell receptor beta sequencing. Measured from the cysteine to the phenylalanine, the CDR3 is 15 residues long. Only CDR3 DNA is held: 45 bases, read in frame from base 1. V loses 3 bases, J loses 3 bases, and the germline ends lie 15 bases apart. Material: blood. The sequence links TRBV12-3 or TRBV12-4 to TRBJ2-7; perhaps TRBD2 is the D gene, with 7 bases matching. The sequence was obtained from a female donor with papillary thyroid cancer or a benign thyroid nodule (not recorded which). Some clones in this sample may be carry-over from other donors' samples. The CDR3 region: CASSLPTGGLYEQYF. Here is the DNA: TGTGCCAGCAGTTTGCCCACCGGGGGGCTCTACGAGCAGTACTTC.